This TCR beta chain was observed in a study of a mutant IDH1 vaccine in newly diagnosed glioma. Overall study context: Patients were pretreated with radiotherapy, temozolomide, or both, mostly both. Regarding the study as a whole: It seemed that pseudoprogression was not linked to changes in the top peripheral T cell clonotypes. Under 95% of patients showed vaccine-induced immune responses across multiple MHC alleles.

By share, this clone counts as medium-sized (0.01 to 0.1%). Its specificity is unknown. Other nucleotide sequences from this sample produce the same CDR3. Libraries were prepared by immunoSEQ multiplex PCR; TCRdb keeps only in-frame clonotypes and omits some of them. The sample has about 88,000 clones, over 75% seen once; the top ten hold 5.3%. The time point denotes: baseline, week 1 (first vaccination visit). Treatment indicated: pre-vaccination baseline after standard-of-care therapy. Donor diagnoses consisted of new WHO grade 3 or 4 IDH1-mutant, ATRX-lost astrocytomas. This sequence was found in a man aged 35-49 years with glioma. Some clones in this sample may be carry-over from other donors' samples. The specimen comprised PBMCs, sampled from a glioma patient treated with radiotherapy, temozolomide or both.

The CDR3 is CASSDGNRYNEQFF. The CDR3 DNA is TGTGCCAGCAGTGACGGCAATAGATACAATGAGCAGTTCTTC. V usage is TRBV6-4 and J usage is TRBJ2-1; D is unresolved. This CDR3 contains 14 residues. Germline V gene data show CDR1 as MRHNA and CDR2 as SNTAGT. Trimming shortened V by 2 bases and J by 4 bases, and 9 bases separated the two germline ends.